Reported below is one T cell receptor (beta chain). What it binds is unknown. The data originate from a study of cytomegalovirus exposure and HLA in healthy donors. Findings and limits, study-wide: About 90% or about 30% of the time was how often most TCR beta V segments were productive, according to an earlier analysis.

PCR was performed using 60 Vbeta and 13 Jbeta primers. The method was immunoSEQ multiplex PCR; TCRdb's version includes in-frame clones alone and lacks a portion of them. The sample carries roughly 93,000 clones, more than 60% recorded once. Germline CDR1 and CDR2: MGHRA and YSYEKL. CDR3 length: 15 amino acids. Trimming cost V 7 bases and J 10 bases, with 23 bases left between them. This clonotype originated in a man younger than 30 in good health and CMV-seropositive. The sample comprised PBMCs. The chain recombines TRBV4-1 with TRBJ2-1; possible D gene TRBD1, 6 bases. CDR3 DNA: TGCGCCAGCACCACAGCCAATGATCCTGGGGGCGAGCAGTTCTTC. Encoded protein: CASTTANDPGGEQFF.